Each of the 17 T cell receptor beta chains below was sequenced from the same sample in a study of cytomegalovirus exposure and HLA in healthy donors. PCR used 60 Vbeta primers and 13 Jbeta primers. Sequenced by immunoSEQ multiplex PCR; TCRdb stores in-frame clones only, minus some. This table has 65,000 to 95,000 clones, just under 80% appearing once. The material sequenced was PBMCs. Receptor source: a male donor in good health and CMV-seropositive.

This chain connects TRBV5-6 to TRBJ1-5, with 8 bases matching TRBD1. After removal of 4 bases from V and 7 bases from J, the junction contained 7 bases not matched to a gene. Germline V gene sequence: CDR1 SGHDT, CDR2 YYEEEE. The CDR3 is 14 amino acids. CDR3 loop: CASSLTGGQQPQHF. The CDR3 bases are TGTGCCAGCAGCCTAACAGGGGGACAACAGCCCCAGCATTTT.

This clone was counted a single time. The chain uses TRBV10-3 and TRBJ2-7; 9 nucleotides line up with TRBD2. Germline lookup yields CDR1 ENHRY and CDR2 SYGVKD. CDR3 size: 15 residues. J gave up 3 bases and V 2 bases, and 5 bases lay outside the gene matches. CDR3 sequence (DNA): TGTGCCATCAGTGAGGCGGTAGCGGGAGTCTACGAGCAGTACTTC. It translates to CAISEAVAGVYEQYF.

The CDR3 region is CASSWGLSTDTQYF. The CDR3 DNA sequence: TGTGCCAGCAGTTGGGGACTCTCCACAGATACGCAGTATTTT. V usage is TRBV6-6 and J usage is TRBJ2-3, with D tentatively TRBD2 (6 bases). The CDR3 length is 14 residues. V gave up 4 bases and J gave up 2 bases, with 10 bases separating them. The germline V gene encodes CDR1 MNHNY and CDR2 SVGAGI (reference sequence).

The chain joins TRBV5-4 to TRBJ2-2; D possibly corresponds to TRBD2 (5 bases). Germline loops: CDR1 SGHNT, CDR2 YYREEE (reference sequence). Between the trimmed V and J ends, which lost 0 bases and 1 base, there was a span of 16 bases. This CDR3 contains 18 residues. Here the CDR3 reads CASSLGGRSHKNTGELFF. CDR3 bases: TGTGCCAGCAGCTTGGGAGGGCGGTCCCACAAGAACACCGGGGAGCTGTTTTTT.

V is TRBV7-6 and J is TRBJ2-3, with 9 nucleotides matching TRBD1. Unmatched junction bases numbered 9, after V lost 4 bases and J lost 1 base. CDR1 SGHVS and CDR2 FNYEAQ come from the germline V gene. The CDR3 extends over 17 amino acids. The CDR3: CASSSRYRGRGTDTQYF. The CDR3 DNA follows: TGTGCCAGCAGCTCCCGATACAGGGGGCGTGGCACAGATACGCAGTATTTT.

The genes are TRBV5-1 and TRBJ2-7; 7 nucleotides line up with TRBD1. The germline gives CDR1 SGHRS, CDR2 YFSETQ. This CDR3 comprises 15 residues. The junction had 8 bases not matched to a gene; V was cut back by 0 bases and J by 5 bases. The DNA of the CDR3 is TGCGCCAGCAGCTTGGCAGCAGGGGGTGTTGACGAGCAGTACTTC. Translated, it gives CASSLAAGGVDEQYF.

CDR3 sequence reads: CASSQVGIRRGRNQPQHF. CDR3 sequence (DNA): TGCGCCAGCAGCCAAGTTGGTATTCGGAGGGGCCGCAATCAGCCCCAGCATTTT. The rearrangement joins TRBV4-1 to TRBJ1-5; tentative D call: TRBD1 (5 bases). CDR3 length equals 18 residues. V lost 1 base, J lost 2 bases, and 18 bases lay in between. CDR1 is MGHRA and CDR2 is YSYEKL in the germline V gene.

The chain links TRBV19 to TRBJ2-3, with a weak D call TRBD1 (5 bases). CDR3 length equals 14 residues. The V end lost 8 bases, the J end lost 1 base, and 13 bases lay between the germline ends. The germline CDR1 and CDR2 sequences are LNHDA and SQIVND (reference sequence). The CDR3 loop reads CASLQVGGTDTQYF. Written as DNA, the CDR3 is TGTGCCAGTCTACAGGTTGGGGGCACAGATACGCAGTATTTT.

The chain employs TRBV28 and TRBJ1-5; 8 positions agree with TRBD1. Losses at the gene ends were 6 bases for V and 4 bases for J; bases not matched to a gene: 2. CDR3 size: 13 residues. Germline CDR1 reads MDHEN; CDR2 reads SYDVKM. The CDR3 coding sequence is TGTGCCAGCAGCAGACAGGGGAATCAGCCCCAGCATTTT. It yields the protein CASSRQGNQPQHF.

The rearrangement joins TRBV4-3 to TRBJ1-6; possibly TRBD1 for D (5 bases). The CDR3 contains 13 residues. Germline CDR1 is LGHNA and CDR2 is YSLEER. Trimming left V 4 bases short and J 6 bases short, with 7 bases between. The CDR3 here is CASSRDFNSPLHF. The CDR3 DNA reads as TGCGCCAGCAGCCGGGACTTTAATTCACCCCTCCACTTT.

V usage is TRBV6-4 and J usage is TRBJ2-3, with TRBD1 as a possible D gene (5 bases). V was pared by 2 bases and J by 3 bases, with 9 bases between. This CDR3 is 14 amino acids long. Germline CDR1 is MRHNA and CDR2 is SNTAGT. CDR3 protein: CASSDGRATDTQYF. The CDR3, as DNA: TGTGCCAGCAGTGACGGCAGGGCAACAGATACGCAGTATTTT.

The gene calls are TRBV9 and TRBJ1-3; D gene ambiguous. CDR1 and CDR2 from the germline V gene are SGDLS and YYNGEE. This CDR3 has 12 residues. Trimming removed 0 bases at V and 4 bases at J, with 2 bases between. CDR3 loop: CASSVAGNTIYF. The CDR3 DNA reads as TGTGCCAGCAGCGTAGCAGGAAACACCATATATTTT. The whole variable domain, filled in from reference TRBV9 and TRBJ1-3, reads DSGVTQTPKHLITATGQRVTLRCSPRSGDLSVYWYQQSLDQGLQFLIQYYNGEERAKGNILERFSAQQFPDLHSELNLSSLELGDSALYFCASSVAGNTIYFGEGSWLTVV.

Written as DNA, the CDR3 is TGTGCCAGCAGCATAACCACTAGCGAGCAGTTCTTC. Translating it yields CASSITTSEQFF. The V and J genes are TRBV5-4 and TRBJ2-1; D may be TRBD2 (6 bases). The V and J ends lost 4 bases and 10 bases respectively, with 12 bases between them. The CDR3 is made up of 12 amino acids. In germline, CDR1 is SGHNT, CDR2 YYREEE (reference sequence).

V is TRBV28 and J is TRBJ2-6; 15 bases are a match to TRBD2. Trimming cost V 6 bases and J 3 bases; bases outside gene matches: 9. Germline V gives CDR1 MDHEN, CDR2 SYDVKM. The CDR3 is made up of 19 amino acids. Here the CDR3 reads CASRERGGLAGGGANVLTF. The CDR3 coding sequence is TGTGCCAGCAGAGAAAGGGGGGGACTAGCGGGAGGTGGGGCCAACGTCCTGACTTTC.

The rearrangement links TRBV4-2 to TRBJ2-3; D is ambiguous. The germline V gene has CDR1 LGHNA and CDR2 YNFKEQ. The V end lost 0 bases, the J end lost 6 bases, and 7 bases lay between the germline ends. The CDR3 runs 13 residues. CDR3 DNA sequence: TGTGCCAGCAGCCAAGATATCGGGGATACGCAGTATTTT. Residues: CASSQDIGDTQYF.

The gene calls are TRBV7-6 and TRBJ2-2, with 7 bases lining up with TRBD2. The CDR3 is 17 amino acids. Per the germline V gene, CDR1 is SGHVS and CDR2 is FNYEAQ. Germline trimming cut 5 bases from V and 7 bases from J; bases unmatched to any gene: 16. CDR3 residues: CASSPTGRAGDSGELFF. The CDR3 coding sequence is TGTGCCAGCAGCCCGACCGGTAGGGCGGGAGATAGCGGGGAGCTGTTTTTT.

The J gene is TRBJ1-2, the V gene TRBV5-1; TRBD1 might be the D (6 bases). This CDR3 has 17 amino acids. Trimming took off 0 bases at V and 4 bases at J, with 19 bases between the two ends. Per the germline V gene, CDR1 is SGHRS and CDR2 is YFSETQ. CDR3 sequence (DNA): TGCGCCAGCAGCTTGGGCGGCCCGCGGACAGCAATCTATGGCTACACCTTC. Its protein product is CASSLGGPRTAIYGYTF.